This T cell receptor (beta chain) was observed in a study of molecular identifiers for immune sequencing clone quantification. Overall study context: Replicates split RNA from roughly 18,000 or 92,000 naive CD8 cells five ways, and the researchers sequenced four portions. Study results and limitations: Even with some 960,000 naive cells present, spiked Jurkat TCR RNA from one cell was reportedly detectable.

Libraries of naive CD8 cells were prepared from 20,000 to 1,000,000 sorted cells using 10%, 30% or 50% RNA. CDR3 size: 11 residues. CDR1 and CDR2 (germline): SGHTA, FQGTGA. Concerning this clonotype: Antigen: not known. The germline gene is not matched at one end of the junction; a read error may be the cause.

One entry per CDR3 protein results from TCRdb running MiXCR on the PCR reads. Seen here are about 8,300 distinct CDR3 sequences, approximately 31% observed once, and the top ten hold 4% to 5.5%. This TCR was sampled from a human donor in good health. Some libraries in this study had Jurkat cell RNA spiked in. The chain recombines TRBV7-3 with TRBJ1-1; D gene uncertain. The specimen sequenced was naive CD8+ T cells from blood, with Jurkat cell RNA spiked in. The subset was: FACS-sorted CD8+CD4-CCR7+CD45RA+ naive T cells. The DNA of the CDR3 is TGTGCCAGCAGCTTAAACACAGAAGCTTTCTTT. Residues: CASSLNTEAFF.